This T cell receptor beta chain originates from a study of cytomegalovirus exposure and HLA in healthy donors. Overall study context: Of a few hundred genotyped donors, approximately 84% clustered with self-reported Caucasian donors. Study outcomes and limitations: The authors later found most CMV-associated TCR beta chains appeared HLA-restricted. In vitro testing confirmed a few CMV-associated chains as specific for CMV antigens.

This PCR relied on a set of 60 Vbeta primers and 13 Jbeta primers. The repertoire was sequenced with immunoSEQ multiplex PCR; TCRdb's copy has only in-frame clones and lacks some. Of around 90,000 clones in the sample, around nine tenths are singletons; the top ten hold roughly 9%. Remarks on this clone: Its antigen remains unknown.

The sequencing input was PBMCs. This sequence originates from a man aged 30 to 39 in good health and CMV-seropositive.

The CDR3 nucleotides read TGTGCCACCGTAGCCGGAGCTGGAGAGCAGTACTTC. Translating it yields CATVAGAGEQYF. V and J are TRBV10-3 and TRBJ2-7; D is undetermined. Germline V gives CDR1 ENHRY, CDR2 SYGVKD. This CDR3 is 12 amino acids long. Trimming cost V 10 bases and J 7 bases, with 17 bases left between them.